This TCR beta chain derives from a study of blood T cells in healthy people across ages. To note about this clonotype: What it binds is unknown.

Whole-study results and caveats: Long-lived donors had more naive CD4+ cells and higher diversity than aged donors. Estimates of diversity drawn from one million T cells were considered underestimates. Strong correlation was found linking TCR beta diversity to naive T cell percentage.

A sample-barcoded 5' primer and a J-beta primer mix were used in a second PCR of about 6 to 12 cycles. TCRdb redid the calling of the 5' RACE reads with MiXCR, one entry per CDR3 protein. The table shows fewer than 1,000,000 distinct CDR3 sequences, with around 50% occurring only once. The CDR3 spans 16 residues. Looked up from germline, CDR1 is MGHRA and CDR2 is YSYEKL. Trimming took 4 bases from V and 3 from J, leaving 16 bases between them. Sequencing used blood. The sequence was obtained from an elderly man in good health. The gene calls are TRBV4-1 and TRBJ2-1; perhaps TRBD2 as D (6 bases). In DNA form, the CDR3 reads TGCGCCAGCAGCCTCGACGGGACTGAAGTCTACAATGAGCAGTTCTTC. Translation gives CASSLDGTEVYNEQFF.